A single sample is the source of the 12 T cell receptor beta chains below, sequenced in a study of long-term antiretroviral therapy in people with HIV. The immunoSEQ assay was v3.0, run at survey level. Sequenced by immunoSEQ multiplex PCR; TCRdb stores in-frame clones only, minus some. The sample carries approximately 25,000 clones, roughly 88% recorded once. The specimen comprised unsorted PBMCs, sampled 3 years after starting antiretroviral therapy. These receptors originate from a man aged 50 or older with HIV.

CDR3 coding DNA: TGCGCCAGCAGCCAAGGGACTGCAACTAATGAAAAACTGTTTTTT. It encodes CASSQGTATNEKLFF. The V call is TRBV4-3, the J call TRBJ1-4; D is unclear. The CDR3 sequence is 15 residues long. Germline V CDR1 and CDR2: LGHNA, YSLEER. Trimming stripped 1 base from V and 0 bases from J, with 6 bases between.

V gene TRBV27 combines with J gene TRBJ2-7; D perhaps matches TRBD1 (6 bases). Deletions cut 5 bases from V and 2 bases from J, with 13 bases between. Germline V gene data show CDR1 as MNHEY and CDR2 as SMNVEV (reference sequence). This CDR3 has 14 amino acids. CDR3 sequence (DNA): TGTGCCAGCAGTCCCGGGACAAAGGCCTACGAGCAGTACTTC. This codes for CASSPGTKAYEQYF.

This clone was seen once. This chain joins TRBV7-9 and TRBJ2-7, with TRBD1 matching 9 bases. Germline values: CDR1 SEHNR, CDR2 FQNEAQ (reference sequence). J was trimmed by 6 bases and V by 5 bases; bases with no gene match: 8. The CDR3 covers 14 residues. The CDR3 is CASSNAGTGREQYF. The CDR3 region has the DNA TGTGCCAGCAGCAACGCGGGGACAGGGCGCGAGCAGTACTTC.

Here the CDR3 reads CASSPQIRHGELFF. The CDR3 DNA is TGTGCCAGCAGCCCCCAGATCAGACACGGGGAGCTGTTTTTT. The chain combines TRBV11-2 with TRBJ2-2, with D unclear. Trimming left V 5 bases short and J 7 bases short, with 14 bases between. Germline-derived CDR1 and CDR2 are SGHAT and FQNNGV. The CDR3 runs 14 residues.

In the case of this clone: Other nucleotide sequences in the sample specify the same CDR3. The V and J genes are TRBV6-5 and TRBJ1-1; no clear D gene. The CDR3 extends over 13 amino acids. The V gene lost 0 bases and the J gene lost 2 bases, with 4 bases spanning the gap. Germline lookup yields CDR1 MNHEY and CDR2 SVGAGI. This chain's CDR3 is CASSYSLNTEAFF. Written as DNA, the CDR3 is TGTGCCAGCAGTTACTCACTTAACACTGAAGCTTTCTTT.

The rearrangement joins TRBV27 to TRBJ2-7, with 8 bases identical to TRBD1. J was trimmed by 5 bases and V by 3 bases; bases with no gene match: 6. The CDR3 covers 14 residues. Germline CDR1 reads MNHEY; CDR2 reads SMNVEV (reference sequence). CDR3 in DNA: TGTGCCAGCAGTTTGGACAGGGTATCTGACGAGCAGTACTTC. Translating it yields CASSLDRVSDEQYF.

V and J are TRBV7-2 and TRBJ2-5; TRBD1 is a possible D gene (5 bases). Trimming left V 2 bases short and J 4 bases short, with 8 bases between. Germline assignment: CDR1 SGHTA and CDR2 FQGNSA. The CDR3 is 13 amino acids. CDR3 protein: CASSLFQGETQYF. CDR3 sequence (DNA): TGTGCCAGCAGCTTATTTCAGGGAGAGACCCAGTACTTC.

The chain combines TRBV18 with TRBJ2-7, with D maybe TRBD1 (6 bases). CDR1 is KGHSH and CDR2 is LQKENI in the germline V gene. CDR3 size: 14 residues. V gave up 3 bases and J gave up 7 bases, with 16 bases separating them. This CDR3 is CASSPVTGDLEQYF. CDR3 DNA: TGTGCCAGCTCACCCGTGACAGGAGACCTGGAGCAGTACTTC.

The chain employs TRBV7-9 and TRBJ2-3, with TRBD2 matching over 14 bases. The CDR3 is made up of 18 amino acids. V lost 4 bases to trimming and J lost 5 bases; unmatched junction nucleotides: 11. Germline V CDR1 and CDR2: SEHNR, FQNEAQ (reference sequence). CDR3 in amino acids: CASSSWTSGGLSRDTQYF. The CDR3 nucleotides are TGTGCCAGCAGCTCTTGGACTAGCGGGGGGCTTTCGAGAGATACGCAGTATTTT. Full variable domain (remainder filled in from reference TRBV7-9 and TRBJ2-3): DTGVSQNPRHKITKRGQNVTFRCDPISEHNRLYWYRQTLGQGPEFLTYFQNEAQLEKSRLLSDRFSAERPKGSFSTLEIQRTEQGDSAMYLCASSSWTSGGLSRDTQYFGPGTRLTVL.

The CDR3 bases are TGTGCCAGCAGTCCCCGGACAGAACTGAACACTGAAGCTTTCTTT. Translated: CASSPRTELNTEAFF. The gene calls are TRBV6-5 and TRBJ1-1; weak D call: TRBD1 (6 bases). The germline CDR1 and CDR2 sequences are MNHEY and SVGAGI. Trimming removed 5 bases at V and 0 bases at J, with 13 bases between. The CDR3 loop spans 15 amino acids.

The chain has TRBV5-8 and TRBJ2-7; D gene unclear. Germline values: CDR1 SGHTS, CDR2 YDEGEE. Trimming cost V 1 base and J 3 bases, with 20 bases left between them. The CDR3 is 17 residues long. The CDR3 here is CASSLSIVLGFNYEQYF. DNA for the CDR3: TGTGCCAGCAGCTTGAGTATCGTGCTGGGGTTCAACTACGAGCAGTACTTC. Variable domain in full (rest from reference TRBV5-8 and TRBJ2-7): EAGVTQSPTHLIKTRGQQATLRCSPISGHTSVYWYQQALGLGLQFLLWYDEGEERNRGNFPPRFSGRQFPNYSSELNVNALELEDSALYLCASSLSIVLGFNYEQYFGPGTRLTVT.

The rearrangement links TRBV19 to TRBJ1-5; a possible D gene is TRBD1 (5 bases). Deletions cut 9 bases from V and 2 bases from J, with 11 bases between. Germline assignment: CDR1 LNHDA and CDR2 SQIVND (reference sequence). CDR3 length: 13 residues. This CDR3 reads CASWEGRNQPQHF. The CDR3 bases are TGTGCCAGCTGGGAGGGACGCAATCAGCCCCAGCATTTT.